The 4 T cell receptor beta chains given below trace back to one sample, sequenced in a study of cytomegalovirus exposure and HLA in healthy donors. Researchers ran the PCR with 60 Vbeta and 13 Jbeta primers. The repertoire was sequenced with immunoSEQ multiplex PCR; TCRdb's copy has only in-frame clones and lacks some. In the table there are about 160,000 clones, about 81% of which are singletons. The specimen sequenced was PBMCs. All receptors come from a girl aged 2 to 10 in good health and CMV-seropositive.

This chain uses TRBV11-2 with TRBJ1-1; D perhaps matches TRBD1 (5 bases). Trimming left V 1 base short and J 5 bases short, with 14 bases between. This CDR3 region has 15 residues. The germline V gene has CDR1 SGHAT and CDR2 FQNNGV. CDR3 residues: CASSLVLMGGTEAFF. CDR3 coding DNA: TGTGCCAGCAGCTTAGTTCTAATGGGGGGAACTGAAGCTTTCTTT. The variable domain in full, with the rest retrieved from reference TRBV11-2 and TRBJ1-1, is EAGVAQSPRYKIIEKRQSVAFWCNPISGHATLYWYQQILGQGPKLLIQFQNNGVVDDSQLPKDRFSAERLKGVDSTLKIQPAKLEDSAVYLCASSLVLMGGTEAFFGQGTRLTVV.

The chain joins TRBV9 to TRBJ2-1; D unclear. CDR1 SGDLS and CDR2 YYNGEE come from the germline V gene. The CDR3 is 15 amino acids. Trimming left V 0 bases short and J 0 bases short, with 7 bases between. CDR3 DNA sequence: TGTGCCAGCAGCGTAGACCCGAGCTCCTACAATGAGCAGTTCTTC. Translating it yields CASSVDPSSYNEQFF.

The CDR3 loop reads CASSFGGVGNTIYF. The CDR3 nucleotides read TGTGCCAGCAGCTTTGGAGGGGTGGGAAACACCATATATTTT. This chain uses TRBV5-4 with TRBJ1-3; TRBD1 is a possible D gene (5 bases). Germline lookup yields CDR1 SGHNT and CDR2 YYREEE (reference sequence). Trimming took 2 bases from V and 4 from J, leaving 10 bases between them. There are 14 residues in the CDR3.

This clone occurred once. The chain recombines TRBV30 with TRBJ1-2; the D gene is possibly TRBD1 (6 bases). Germline V gives CDR1 GTSNPN, CDR2 SVGIG (reference sequence). Trimming left V 0 bases short and J 6 bases short, with 20 bases between. The CDR3 has 16 residues. CDR3: CAWSVPGTLRFNGYTF. In nucleotides, the CDR3 is TGTGCCTGGAGTGTACCCGGGACATTACGATTTAATGGCTACACCTTC.